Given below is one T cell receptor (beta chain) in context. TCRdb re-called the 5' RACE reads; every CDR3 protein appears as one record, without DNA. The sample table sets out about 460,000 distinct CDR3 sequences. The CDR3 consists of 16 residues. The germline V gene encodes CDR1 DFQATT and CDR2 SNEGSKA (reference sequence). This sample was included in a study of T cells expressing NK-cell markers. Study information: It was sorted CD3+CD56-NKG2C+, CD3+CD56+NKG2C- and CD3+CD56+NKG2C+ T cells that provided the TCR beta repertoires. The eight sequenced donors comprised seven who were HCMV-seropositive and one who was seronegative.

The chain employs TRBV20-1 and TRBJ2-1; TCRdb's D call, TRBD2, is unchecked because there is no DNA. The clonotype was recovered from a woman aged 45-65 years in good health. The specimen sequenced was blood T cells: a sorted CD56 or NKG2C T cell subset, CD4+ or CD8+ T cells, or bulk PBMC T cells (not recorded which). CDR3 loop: CSATRTTSGRADEQFF.